The TCR beta chain under discussion was sequenced for a study of blood T cell repertoires in COVID-19. Study-level background: In each case, the material was cDNA or gDNA derived from T cells, B-cell-depleted T cells, or PBMCs.

V shed 0 bases and J shed 4 bases, with 12 bases lying between them. Germline V lookup: CDR1 KGHSH, CDR2 LQKENI. The CDR3 spans 15 residues. Original processing methods: Reference gene primer amplification in the assay estimated nucleated cell counts. Sequencing used immunoSEQ multiplex PCR; TCRdb keeps in-frame clones, though not all of them. Clone size and V and J calls were adopted from that table, with D and trimming inferred from the DNA. Here the sample spans 100,000 to 150,000 clones, roughly four fifths being singletons. The chain joins TRBV18 to TRBJ1-2, with unresolved D. Input material: peripheral blood. The receptor comes from a man aged 60 to 69 with acute or convalescent COVID-19. The CDR3 here is CASSPPYGDSYGYTF. The CDR3 nucleotides are TGTGCCAGCTCACCACCCTACGGGGATAGCTATGGCTACACCTTC.